The 25 T cell receptor beta chains below come from one sample, sequenced in a study of PD-L1 blockade in urothelial cancer. Generated by immunoSEQ multiplex PCR, the TCRdb table keeps only in-frame clones and is missing some. Of tens of thousands of clones listed, more than 35% were seen once; the top ten hold 8.5% to 10%. The sequencing used tumor tissue, collected before atezolizumab (anti-PD-L1) treatment. Every receptor here comes from a man between 60 and 75 years old with urothelial cancer.

Turning to this clone: The identical CDR3 is also encoded by other nucleotide sequences in the sample. This rearrangement joins TRBV18 to TRBJ1-1; D perhaps matches TRBD1 (6 bases). The germline CDR1 and CDR2 sequences are KGHSH and LQKENI. This CDR3 contains 15 residues. The V end lost 2 bases, the J end lost 1 base, and 11 bases lay between the germline ends. The CDR3 bases are TGTGCCAGCTCACCAAGCCAGGGGACGAACACTGAAGCTTTCTTT. Translated: CASSPSQGTNTEAFF.

This clone was counted a few times. The chain combines TRBV5-1 with TRBJ1-3; a weak D match, TRBD1 (5 bases). V lost 3 bases, J lost 2 bases, and 12 bases lay in between. CDR1 SGHRS and CDR2 YFSETQ come from the germline V gene. This CDR3 spans 15 amino acids. The CDR3 is CASSWDGGTGNTIYF. The DNA of the CDR3 is TGCGCCAGCAGCTGGGACGGGGGGACTGGAAACACCATATATTTT.

This clone was seen a handful of times. The rearrangement uses TRBV2 and TRBJ2-1; 8 bases agree with TRBD1. Trimming removed 6 bases from V and 4 bases from J; junction bases left unmatched: 8. Per the germline V gene, CDR1 is SNHLY and CDR2 is FYNNEI. This CDR3 has 15 residues. In DNA form, the CDR3 reads TGTGCCAGCAGCGTCCCGAGGACAGGGTACAATGAGCAGTTCTTC. It codes for CASSVPRTGYNEQFF.

The sample holds many counts of this clone. The read ends 1 residue before the CDR3 terminus; that terminus is restored from the germline J gene. This sequence joins TRBV10-3 and TRBJ2-7, with 8 bases identical to TRBD1. Germline V gives CDR1 ENHRY, CDR2 SYGVKD. V shed 2 bases, J shed 5 bases, and the junction held 8 bases outside the gene matches. The CDR3 is 15 residues long. The part of the CDR3 DNA that was read is TGTGCCATCAGTGAGCTTGGACAGGGTTCCCACGAGCAGTAC. This gives the protein CAISELGQGSHEQY. The full CDR3 sequence reads CAISELGQGSHEQYF.

In its sample, this clone was seen many times. This rearrangement joins TRBV6-8 to TRBJ2-2; 8 positions agree with TRBD2. The CDR3 is made up of 14 amino acids. Germline-derived CDR1 and CDR2 are MNHGY and SAAAGT. The V segment lost 6 bases and the J segment 3 bases; nucleotides outside the gene matches: 3. This CDR3 is CASRAGGDTGELFF. The CDR3 region has the DNA TGTGCCAGCAGGGCGGGGGGAGACACCGGGGAGCTGTTTTTT.

The chain employs TRBV5-1 and TRBJ1-2; 7 bases align to TRBD1. Trimming at V came to 0 bases and at J to 7 bases, leaving 6 bases not matched to a gene. The CDR3 covers 14 residues. Germline loops: CDR1 SGHRS, CDR2 YFSETQ. CDR3 protein: CASSLEGAKGGYTF. The CDR3 DNA reads as TGCGCCAGCAGCTTGGAGGGGGCCAAAGGTGGCTACACCTTC.

This clone was seen a few times. The gene calls are TRBV6-8 and TRBJ2-7, with D perhaps given as TRBD1 or TRBD2 (5 bases each). Trimming took off 6 bases at V and 2 bases at J, with 17 bases between the two ends. The germline CDR1 and CDR2 sequences are MNHGY and SAAAGT. CDR3 size: 15 residues. The CDR3 protein is CASRDTGTATYEQYF. In DNA, the CDR3 is TGTGCCAGCAGGGATACCGGGACGGCTACCTACGAGCAGTACTTC.

The sample holds a few counts of this clone. The rearrangement uses TRBV11-1 and TRBJ2-6, with D maybe TRBD1 (6 bases). CDR3 length: 17 residues. The V end lost 5 bases, the J end lost 4 bases, and 18 bases lay between the germline ends. CDR1 and CDR2 (germline): SGHAT, FQDESV (reference sequence). The CDR3 region is CASSPGSVGQGANVLTF. CDR3 coding DNA: TGTGCCAGCAGCCCAGGATCTGTCGGACAGGGGGCCAACGTCCTGACTTTC.

This clone was recorded a few times. The chain carries TRBV15 and TRBJ1-1; 11 positions match TRBD1. Germline V gene sequence: CDR1 LNHNV, CDR2 YYDKDF (reference sequence). J was trimmed by 7 bases and V by 3 bases; bases with no gene match: 7. This CDR3 contains 15 residues. The CDR3 coding sequence is TGTGCCACCAGCAGGGGGACAGGGGGGCATGTTGAAGCTTTCTTT. This codes for CATSRGTGGHVEAFF.

The rearrangement uses TRBV19 and TRBJ1-5; a possible D gene is TRBD1 (6 bases). CDR3 length: 17 amino acids. CDR1 is LNHDA and CDR2 is SQIVND in the germline V gene (reference sequence). Trimming pared 5 bases from V and 6 bases from J, leaving 23 bases between. In DNA form, the CDR3 reads TGTGCCAGTAGTCCCCACGGCAGGGGTAGCGCTCTTCAGCCCCAGCATTTT. This translates into CASSPHGRGSALQPQHF. The whole variable domain, filled in from reference TRBV19 and TRBJ1-5, reads DGGITQSPKYLFRKEGQNVTLSCEQNLNHDAMYWYRQDPGQGLRLIYYSQIVNDFQKGDIAEGYSVSREKKESFPLTVTSAQKNPTAFYLCASSPHGRGSALQPQHFGDGTRLSIL.

The genes are TRBV10-1 and TRBJ2-4, with D possibly being TRBD2 (5 bases). V lost 0 bases, J lost 8 bases, and 17 bases lay in between. Germline-derived CDR1 and CDR2 are WNHNN and SYGVQD (reference sequence). This CDR3 is built from 16 residues. CDR3 sequence reads: CASSESLRVIYYIQYF. The CDR3 bases are TGCGCCAGCAGTGAGTCTTTGAGGGTGATTTATTACATTCAGTACTTC.

The CDR3: CASYHPGGADEQYF. The CDR3 DNA reads as TGTGCCAGTTATCATCCAGGGGGCGCGGACGAGCAGTACTTC. The chain combines TRBV2 with TRBJ2-7; 8 bases agree with TRBD1. The germline CDR1 and CDR2 sequences are SNHLY and FYNNEI. This CDR3 contains 14 residues. The V gene end was trimmed by 9 bases and the J gene end by 5 bases; junction bases not matched to a gene: 12.

This clone appeared many times. The genes are TRBV11-3 and TRBJ2-5, with TRBD2 identical over 7 bases. Germline loops: CDR1 SGHNT, CDR2 YENEEA. The CDR3 contains 18 residues. Unmatched junction bases numbered 14, after V lost 0 bases and J lost 4 bases. CDR3 sequence: CASSLDGGRSVLRETQYF. The CDR3 DNA reads TGTGCCAGCAGCTTAGATGGCGGGAGATCAGTGTTGAGAGAGACCCAGTACTTC.

The chain joins TRBV5-1 to TRBJ2-1; no reliable D call. Trimming cost V 0 bases and J 3 bases, with 10 bases left between them. This CDR3 has 15 residues. Germline CDR1 SGHRS, CDR2 YFSETQ. The CDR3 nucleotides are TGCGCCAGCAGCTTGGAAATAGCATTCTACAATGAGCAGTTCTTC. Translating it yields CASSLEIAFYNEQFF.

V and J are TRBV19 and TRBJ1-5, with 9 bases lining up with TRBD1. This CDR3 comprises 16 residues. V dropped 3 bases and J dropped 4; count of bases not matched to a gene: 7. Germline assignment: CDR1 LNHDA and CDR2 SQIVND (reference sequence). CDR3 nucleotide sequence: TGTGCCAGTAGTATTGTAACCGGGACAGGGAATCAGCCCCAGCATTTT. Amino acid sequence: CASSIVTGTGNQPQHF.

The chain has TRBV14 and TRBJ2-5; no firm D call. Germline loops: CDR1 SGHDN, CDR2 FVKESK. The length of the CDR3 is 16 residues. Trimming pared 1 base from V and 0 bases from J, leaving 12 bases between. The CDR3 region has the DNA TGTGCCAGCAGCCAAGTAGGCAGTTGGTACCAAGAGACCCAGTACTTC. This gives the protein CASSQVGSWYQETQYF. The full variable domain, completed using reference TRBV14 and TRBJ2-5, is EAGVTQFPSHSVIEKGQTVTLRCDPISGHDNLYWYRRVMGKEIKFLLHFVKESKQDESGMPNNRFLAERTGGTYSTLKVQPAELEDSGVYFCASSQVGSWYQETQYFGPGTRLLVL.

This clone was seen many times. The V call is TRBV19, the J call TRBJ2-4, with a possible D match to TRBD1 (6 bases). The CDR3 extends over 14 amino acids. CDR1 and CDR2 from the germline V gene are LNHDA and SQIVND (reference sequence). V was trimmed by 5 bases and J by 2 bases, leaving 10 bases between them. The CDR3 sequence: CASSVTGPKNIQYF. The CDR3 region has the DNA TGTGCCAGTAGTGTGACAGGCCCCAAAAACATTCAGTACTTC.

This chain links TRBV4-1 with TRBJ1-5; D not resolved. V was pared by 0 bases and J by 5 bases, with 8 bases between. This CDR3 contains 14 residues. In germline, CDR1 is MGHRA, CDR2 YSYEKL. The CDR3 reads CASSQDPRYQPQHF. CDR3 bases: TGCGCCAGCAGCCAAGATCCACGGTATCAGCCCCAGCATTTT.

The chain carries TRBV28 and TRBJ1-5; unclear D gene. V gave up 5 bases and J gave up 0 bases, with 2 bases separating them. CDR1 MDHEN and CDR2 SYDVKM come from the germline V gene. This CDR3 comprises 12 residues. CDR3 protein: CASSDSNQPQHF. The CDR3 DNA is TGTGCCAGCAGTGATAGCAATCAGCCCCAGCATTTT.

The chain recombines TRBV9 with TRBJ2-5; TRBD2 aligns across 10 bases. This CDR3 is built from 16 residues. The trim removed 0 bases at V and 1 base at J, leaving 3 bases unmatched. The germline V gene encodes CDR1 SGDLS and CDR2 YYNGEE. CDR3 nucleotides: TGTGCCAGCAGCGTAGCTACTAGCGGGATCCAAGAGACCCAGTACTTC. Its translation is CASSVATSGIQETQYF.

The rearrangement links TRBV28 to TRBJ2-1; D not certain. This CDR3 region has 15 residues. Trimming pared 4 bases from V and 0 bases from J, leaving 10 bases between. CDR1 is MDHEN and CDR2 is SYDVKM in the germline V gene. The CDR3: CASSSPGSSYNEQFF. The CDR3 bases are TGTGCCAGCAGTTCCCCAGGCAGCTCCTACAATGAGCAGTTCTTC.

This clone was detected many times. The gene calls are TRBV11-3 and TRBJ2-7; D not resolved. CDR1 SGHNT and CDR2 YENEEA come from the germline V gene. The V and J ends lost 5 bases and 2 bases respectively, with 16 bases between them. The CDR3 spans 15 residues. The CDR3 DNA sequence: TGTGCCAGCAGCCAAAACGAACGGACCGCCTACGAGCAGTACTTC. This sequence encodes CASSQNERTAYEQYF.

This clone was detected only a few times. The chain employs TRBV7-6 and TRBJ2-3; D is unclear. Germline CDR1 reads SGHVS; CDR2 reads FNYEAQ. The CDR3 covers 15 residues. Trimming cost V 5 bases and J 2 bases, with 14 bases left between them. In nucleotides, the CDR3 is TGTGCCAGCAGCCCGGACCCTCGTACCACAGATACGCAGTATTTT. It translates to CASSPDPRTTDTQYF.

J is TRBJ2-1 and V is TRBV11-3; 8 positions agree with TRBD1. CDR1 and CDR2 from the germline V gene are SGHNT and YENEEA. Trimming took 5 bases from V and 4 from J; bases not matched to a gene: 7. This CDR3 region has 15 residues. This chain's CDR3 is CASSPGTGPYNEQFF. CDR3 nucleotides: TGTGCCAGCAGCCCAGGGACAGGCCCGTACAATGAGCAGTTCTTC.

The chain has TRBV12-5 and TRBJ1-5, with unresolved D. With 0 bases removed from V and 6 bases from J, the gap between germline ends came to 15 bases. The CDR3 length is 16 residues. The V gene's germline CDR1 is LGHNT and CDR2 FRNRAP. The CDR3 here is CASGLVRRGRSQPQHF. The CDR3 bases are TGTGCTAGTGGTTTGGTACGGCGAGGTAGAAGTCAGCCCCAGCATTTT.